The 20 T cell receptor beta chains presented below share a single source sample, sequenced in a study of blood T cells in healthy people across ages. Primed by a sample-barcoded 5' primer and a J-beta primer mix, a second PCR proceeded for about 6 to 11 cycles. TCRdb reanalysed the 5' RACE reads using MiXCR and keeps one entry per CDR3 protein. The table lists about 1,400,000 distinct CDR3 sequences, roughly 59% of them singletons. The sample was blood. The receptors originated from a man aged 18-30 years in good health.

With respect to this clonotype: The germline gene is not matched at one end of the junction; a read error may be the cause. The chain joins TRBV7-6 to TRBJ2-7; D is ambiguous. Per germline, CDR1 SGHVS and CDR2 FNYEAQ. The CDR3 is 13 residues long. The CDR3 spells CASSLALVYEQYF. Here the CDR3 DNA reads TGTGCCAGCAGTTTAGCTCTCGTCTACGAGCAGTACTTC.

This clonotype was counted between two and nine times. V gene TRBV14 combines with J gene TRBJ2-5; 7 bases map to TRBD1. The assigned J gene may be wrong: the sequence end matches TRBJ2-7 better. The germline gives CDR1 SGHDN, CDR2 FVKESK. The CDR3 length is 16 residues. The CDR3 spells CASSQAPRGILDEQYF. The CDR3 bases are TGTGCCAGCAGCCAAGCCCCCAGGGGGATTCTAGACGAGCAGTACTTC.

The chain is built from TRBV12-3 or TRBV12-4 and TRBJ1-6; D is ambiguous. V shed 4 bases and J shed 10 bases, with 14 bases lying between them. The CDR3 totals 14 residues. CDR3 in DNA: TGTGCCAGCAGTTCGCAAGTGGTGGAGTCACCCCTCCACTTT. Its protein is CASSSQVVESPLHF.

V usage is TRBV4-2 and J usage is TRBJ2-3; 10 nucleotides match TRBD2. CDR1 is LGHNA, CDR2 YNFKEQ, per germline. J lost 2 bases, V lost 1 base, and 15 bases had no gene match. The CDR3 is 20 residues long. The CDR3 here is CASSQAPSGGVRSSTDTQYF. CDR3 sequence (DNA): TGTGCCAGCAGCCAAGCTCCTAGCGGGGGCGTCCGATCTTCCACAGATACGCAGTATTTT.

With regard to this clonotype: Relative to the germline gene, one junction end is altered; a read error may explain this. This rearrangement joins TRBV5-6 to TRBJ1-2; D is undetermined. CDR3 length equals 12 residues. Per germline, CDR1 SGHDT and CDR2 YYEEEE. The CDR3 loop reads CTSSLTNYGYTF. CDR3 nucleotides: TGTACCAGCAGCTTGACTAACTATGGCTACACCTTC.

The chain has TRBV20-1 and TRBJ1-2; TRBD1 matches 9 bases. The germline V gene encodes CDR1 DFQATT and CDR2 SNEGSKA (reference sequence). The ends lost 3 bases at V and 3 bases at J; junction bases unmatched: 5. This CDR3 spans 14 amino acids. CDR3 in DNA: TGCAGTGCTAGGGGGACAGGGTGGGACTATGGCTACACCTTC. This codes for CSARGTGWDYGYTF.

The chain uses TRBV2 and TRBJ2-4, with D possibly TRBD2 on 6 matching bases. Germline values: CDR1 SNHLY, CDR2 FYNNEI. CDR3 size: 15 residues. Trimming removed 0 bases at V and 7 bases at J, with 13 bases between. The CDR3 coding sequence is TGTGCCAGCAGTGAAGCACGGCTAGCGATTAACATTCAGTACTTC. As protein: CASSEARLAINIQYF.

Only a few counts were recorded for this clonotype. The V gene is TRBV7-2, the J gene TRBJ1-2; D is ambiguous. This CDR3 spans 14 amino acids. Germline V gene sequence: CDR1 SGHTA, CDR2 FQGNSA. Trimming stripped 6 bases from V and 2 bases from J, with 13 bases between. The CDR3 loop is CASSLLEGNYGYTF. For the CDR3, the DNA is TGTGCCAGCAGTCTCCTAGAAGGGAACTATGGCTACACCTTC.

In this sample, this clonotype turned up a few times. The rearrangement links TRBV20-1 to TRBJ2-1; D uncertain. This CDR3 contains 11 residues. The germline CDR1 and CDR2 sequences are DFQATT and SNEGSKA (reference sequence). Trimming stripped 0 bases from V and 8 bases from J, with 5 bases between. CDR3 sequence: CSARDRHEQFF. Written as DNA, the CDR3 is TGCAGTGCTAGAGATAGGCATGAGCAGTTCTTC.

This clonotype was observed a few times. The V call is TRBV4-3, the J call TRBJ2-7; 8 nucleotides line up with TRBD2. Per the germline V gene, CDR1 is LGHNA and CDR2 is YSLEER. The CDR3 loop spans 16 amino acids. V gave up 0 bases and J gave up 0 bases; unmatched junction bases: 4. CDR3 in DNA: TGCGCCAGCAGCCAAGATCGGACTAGCTACTCCTACGAGCAGTACTTC. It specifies CASSQDRTSYSYEQYF.

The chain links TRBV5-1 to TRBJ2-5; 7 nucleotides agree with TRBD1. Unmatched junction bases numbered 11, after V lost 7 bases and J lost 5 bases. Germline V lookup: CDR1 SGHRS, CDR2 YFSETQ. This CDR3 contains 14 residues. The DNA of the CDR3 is TGCGCCAGCTCTTGGACAGGCCTTCATGAGACCCAGTACTTC. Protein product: CASSWTGLHETQYF.

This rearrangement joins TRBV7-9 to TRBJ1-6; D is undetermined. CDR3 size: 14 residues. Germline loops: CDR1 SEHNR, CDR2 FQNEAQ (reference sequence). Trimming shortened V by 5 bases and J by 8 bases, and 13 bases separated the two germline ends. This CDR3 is CASSPAWGYSPLHF. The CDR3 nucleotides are TGTGCCAGCAGCCCCGCGTGGGGTTATTCACCCCTCCACTTT. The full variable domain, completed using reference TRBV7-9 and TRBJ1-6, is DTGVSQNPRHKITKRGQNVTFRCDPISEHNRLYWYRQTLGQGPEFLTYFQNEAQLEKSRLLSDRFSAERPKGSFSTLEIQRTEQGDSAMYLCASSPAWGYSPLHFGNGTRLTVT.

CDR3: CASSQVGPNRVQYF. CDR3 sequence (DNA): TGTGCCAGCAGCCAAGTTGGACCAAACAGGGTTCAGTACTTC. The V call is TRBV3-1, the J call TRBJ2-4; maybe TRBD1 (6 bases). Germline CDR1 is LGHDT and CDR2 is YNNKEL (reference sequence). The CDR3 contains 14 residues. The V end was cut by 1 base, the J end by 11 bases, with 15 bases between.

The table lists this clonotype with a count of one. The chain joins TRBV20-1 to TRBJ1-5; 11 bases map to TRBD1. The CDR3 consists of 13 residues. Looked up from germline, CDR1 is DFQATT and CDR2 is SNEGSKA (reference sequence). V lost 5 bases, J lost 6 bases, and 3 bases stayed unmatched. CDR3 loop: CSAGQGATQPQHF. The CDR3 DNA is TGCAGTGCTGGACAGGGGGCAACTCAGCCCCAGCATTTT.

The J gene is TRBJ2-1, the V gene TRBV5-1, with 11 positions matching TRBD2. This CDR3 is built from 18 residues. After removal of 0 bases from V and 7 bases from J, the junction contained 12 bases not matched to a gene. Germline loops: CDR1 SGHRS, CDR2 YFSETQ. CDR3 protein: CASSLAVAGGPRGNEQFF. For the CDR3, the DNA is TGCGCCAGCAGCTTGGCAGTAGCGGGAGGGCCGAGGGGGAATGAGCAGTTCTTC.

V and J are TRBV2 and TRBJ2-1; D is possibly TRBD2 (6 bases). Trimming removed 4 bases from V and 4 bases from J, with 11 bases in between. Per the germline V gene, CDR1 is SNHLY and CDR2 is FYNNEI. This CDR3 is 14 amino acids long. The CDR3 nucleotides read TGTGCCAGCAGTGGGGGGGATGGGTACAATGAGCAGTTCTTC. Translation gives CASSGGDGYNEQFF.

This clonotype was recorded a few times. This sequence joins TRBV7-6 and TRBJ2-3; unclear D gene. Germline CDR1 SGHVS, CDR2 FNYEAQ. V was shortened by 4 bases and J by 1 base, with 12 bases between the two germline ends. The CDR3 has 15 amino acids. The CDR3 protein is CASSSISGGTDTQYF. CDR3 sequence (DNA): TGTGCCAGCAGCTCTATATCAGGCGGCACAGATACGCAGTATTTT.

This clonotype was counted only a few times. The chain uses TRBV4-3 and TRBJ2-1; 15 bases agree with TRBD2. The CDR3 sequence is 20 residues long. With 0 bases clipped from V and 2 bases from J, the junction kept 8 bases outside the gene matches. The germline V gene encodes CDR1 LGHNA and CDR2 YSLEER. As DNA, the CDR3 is TGCGCCAGCAGCCAAGAACGGACTAGCGGGGGGGCGGGAACCTACAATGAGCAGTTCTTC. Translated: CASSQERTSGGAGTYNEQFF.

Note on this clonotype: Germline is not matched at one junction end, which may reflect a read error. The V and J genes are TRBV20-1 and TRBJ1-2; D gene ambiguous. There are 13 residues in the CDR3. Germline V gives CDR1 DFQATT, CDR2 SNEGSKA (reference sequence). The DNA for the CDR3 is TGCAGTGTTAGAGATGGCCGGGACTATGGCTACACCTTC. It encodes CSVRDGRDYGYTF.

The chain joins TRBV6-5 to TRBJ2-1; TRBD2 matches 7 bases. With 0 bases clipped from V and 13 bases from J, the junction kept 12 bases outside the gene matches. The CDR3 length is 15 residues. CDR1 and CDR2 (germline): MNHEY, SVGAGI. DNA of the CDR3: TGTGCCAGCAGTTACTCAACTGGCGGGAGAGAGACCCAGTTCTTC. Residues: CASSYSTGGRETQFF.